This T cell receptor beta chain was captured in a study of T cells after yellow fever vaccination. Overall study results and limits: Post-booster samples contained most primary-vaccination clones (approximately 96% CD4, approximately 88% CD8).

TCRdb fed the 5' RACE reads into MiXCR, producing one record per CDR3 protein. This table holds 450,000 to 600,000 distinct CDR3 sequences, about 13% found once. Looked up from germline, CDR1 is MGHRA and CDR2 is YSYEKL. V shed 4 bases, J shed 0 bases, and the junction held 3 bases outside the gene matches. The CDR3 extends over 15 amino acids. As concerns this clonotype: Its antigen is not identified.

This receptor was obtained from a man younger than 40 who received the YFV17D yellow fever vaccine. Sequences were derived from PBMCs, sampled on the day of the yellow fever booster vaccination. The genes are TRBV4-1 and TRBJ2-1; the match to TRBD2 covers 7 bases. CDR3 in amino acids: CASSRDYDSYNEQFF. The CDR3 DNA is TGCGCCAGCAGCCGGGACTACGACTCCTACAATGAGCAGTTCTTC.